This T cell receptor beta chain was observed in a study of beta chain features in type 1 diabetes. Findings of the study overall: A greater similarity of naive, central memory and Treg TCRB repertoires was seen among patients than among healthy donors. Significant though moderate, a shortening of TCRB CDR3s appeared in all four CD4+ subsets of Type 1 diabetes patients.

The CDR3 is 14 residues long. Germline V gives CDR1 SGHTA, CDR2 FQGNSA. V lost 5 bases to trimming and J lost 4 bases; unmatched junction nucleotides: 8. The sample holds many counts of this clone. Its target is not known. As every portion of the isolated RNA was reverse transcribed, the sequencing read expressed TCRB transcripts. Using immunoSEQ multiplex PCR, the repertoire was profiled, and TCRdb retains in-frame clones only, with some absent. Here the sample spans fewer than 400,000 clones, roughly 8% being singletons. The chain recombines TRBV7-2 with TRBJ2-7; 7 bases align to TRBD2. This TCR was recovered from a woman younger than 35 in good health. Material for sequencing was central memory CD4+ T cells from blood. CDR3 bases: TGTGCCAGCAGCCCCGGCCTAGCGGTGTACGAGCAGTACTTC. Encoded protein: CASSPGLAVYEQYF.